One and the same sample provided the 2 T cell receptor beta chains below, sequenced in a study of monozygotic twins with cystic fibrosis. Repertoires were generated with immunoSEQ multiplex PCR, while TCRdb's copy carries only in-frame clones and drops some. This sample has around 27,000 clones, with 96% found just once. The sequencing sample was made of blood. The receptors here all came from a girl aged 2-15 years with cystic fibrosis.

The V gene is TRBV9, the J gene TRBJ2-1; tentative D call: TRBD2 (5 bases). Germline V CDR1 and CDR2: SGDLS, YYNGEE. The V end lost 4 bases, the J end lost 0 bases, and 14 bases lay between the germline ends. The CDR3 has 16 residues. This CDR3 is CASSPSLGSSYNEQFF. Written as DNA, the CDR3 is TGTGCCAGCAGCCCCTCCCTAGGGAGCTCCTACAATGAGCAGTTCTTC.

The chain carries TRBV4-1 and TRBJ1-5, with TRBD1 matching over 10 bases. Germline CDR1 MGHRA, CDR2 YSYEKL. This CDR3 spans 15 amino acids. Losses at the gene ends were 2 bases for V and 6 bases for J; bases not matched to a gene: 4. In DNA, the CDR3 is TGCGCCAGCAGCCAACCCGGGACAGGGGTTCAGCCCCAGCATTTT. Translated: CASSQPGTGVQPQHF.